This T cell receptor (beta chain) was profiled in a study of CD8 T cells in Susac syndrome. Reverse transcription of roughly 0.45 to 1 ug RNA was carried out with random hexamers. TCRdb analysed the immunoSEQ multiplex PCR reads with MiXCR anew, one entry per CDR3 protein. The data contain about 300,000 distinct CDR3 sequences, 90% to 95% of them singletons. As regards this clonotype: Germline is not matched at one junction end, which may reflect a read error.

Sequencing of TCR beta was undertaken in CD8+ and CD4+ T cells derived from blood. This receptor was taken from a human donor with multiple sclerosis. The sample was CD4+ T cells from PBMCs.

This chain's CDR3 is CASSRQHSENTIYF. CDR3 sequence (DNA): TGTGCCAGCAGCCGACAGCACTCTGAAAACACCATATATTTT. The chain couples TRBV14 to TRBJ1-3, with a tentative D call TRBD1 (5 bases). Germline loops: CDR1 SGHDN, CDR2 FVKESK. This CDR3 has 14 residues.